This T cell receptor (beta chain) was recorded in a study of identical twins. This CDR3 is 14 amino acids long. With V trimmed by 0 bases and J by 5 bases, 4 bases remained unmatched. Looked up from germline, CDR1 is SGHKS and CDR2 is YYEKEE (reference sequence). TCRdb ran MiXCR on the 5' RACE reads and lists one entry per CDR3 protein. The sample carries more than 600,000 distinct CDR3 sequences, 15% to 20% recorded once. This sample was also put to use in a study of T cells expressing NK-cell markers.

The sequence was collected from a young woman in good health. Sample: PBMCs. This chain connects TRBV5-5 to TRBJ1-2, with 7 nucleotides matching TRBD1. For the CDR3, the DNA is TGTGCCAGCAGCTTGGGGGGACAGAGTTATGGCTACACCTTC. This codes for CASSLGGQSYGYTF.